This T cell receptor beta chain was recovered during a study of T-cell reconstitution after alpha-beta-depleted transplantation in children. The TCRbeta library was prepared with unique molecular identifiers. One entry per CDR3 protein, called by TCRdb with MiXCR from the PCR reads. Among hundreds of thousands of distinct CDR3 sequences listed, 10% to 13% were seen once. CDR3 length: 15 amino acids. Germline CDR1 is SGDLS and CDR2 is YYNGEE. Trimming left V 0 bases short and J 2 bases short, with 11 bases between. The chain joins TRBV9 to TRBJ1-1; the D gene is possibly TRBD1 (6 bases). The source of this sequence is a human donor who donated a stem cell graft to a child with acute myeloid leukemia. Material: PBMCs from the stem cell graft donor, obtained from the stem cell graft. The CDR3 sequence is CASSVDPGANTEAFF. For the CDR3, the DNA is TGTGCCAGCAGCGTAGACCCAGGGGCAAACACTGAAGCTTTCTTT.